These 19 T cell receptor beta chains share one sample of origin, sequenced in a study of T cell clonotyping in hematopoietic cell transplantation. The assay was immunoSEQ multiplex PCR, and TCRdb's table has in-frame clones only and misses some. The sample includes some 40,000 clones, about 95% seen only once; the top ten take about 1%. Sequenced material: peripheral blood mononuclear cells. These receptors all come from a man younger than 40 in good health. Some clones in this sample may be carry-over from other donors' samples.

The J gene is TRBJ1-3, the V gene TRBV29-1; D ambiguous. The CDR3 spans 11 residues. Trimming removed 8 bases at V and 0 bases at J, with 5 bases between. Per the germline V gene, CDR1 is SQVTM and CDR2 is ANQGSEA. The CDR3 DNA is TGCAGCATGAACTCTGGAAACACCATATATTTT. Protein sequence: CSMNSGNTIYF.

V and J are TRBV19 and TRBJ1-5; D not resolved. Trimming took off 0 bases at V and 9 bases at J, with 15 bases between the two ends. This CDR3 contains 15 residues. Germline values: CDR1 LNHDA, CDR2 SQIVND (reference sequence). This CDR3 is CASSIEGAGRRPQHF. The CDR3 DNA reads as TGTGCCAGTAGTATAGAAGGTGCGGGGAGGCGGCCCCAGCATTTT.

The chain links TRBV5-4 to TRBJ2-1; D gene ambiguous. Trimming stripped 0 bases from V and 7 bases from J, with 8 bases between. Germline-derived CDR1 and CDR2 are SGHNT and YYREEE (reference sequence). CDR3 size: 13 residues. The CDR3 sequence: CASSLEYKNEQFF. The CDR3 DNA reads as TGTGCCAGCAGCTTGGAATATAAAAATGAGCAGTTCTTC.

The chain links TRBV9 to TRBJ1-5, with a possible D match to TRBD1 (6 bases). This CDR3 region has 15 residues. Germline CDR1 SGDLS, CDR2 YYNGEE. V gave up 1 base and J gave up 3 bases, with 11 bases separating them. The CDR3 region is CASSVSGDLNQPQHF. The CDR3 nucleotides are TGTGCCAGCAGCGTATCAGGGGACCTCAATCAGCCCCAGCATTTT.

This sequence joins TRBV7-2 and TRBJ1-5; perhaps TRBD1 as D (5 bases). This CDR3 is 15 amino acids long. Trimming took 1 base from V and 11 from J, leaving 18 bases between them. CDR1 SGHTA and CDR2 FQGNSA come from the germline V gene. The CDR3 DNA follows: TGTGCCAGCAGCTTAGATCCGGGCTTAGGAGGGGCCCAGCATTTT. Translating it yields CASSLDPGLGGAQHF.

This clone appeared a few times. The V and J genes are TRBV27 and TRBJ2-7; D not resolved. V shed 6 bases and J shed 3 bases, with 12 bases lying between them. The CDR3 has 13 residues. Germline loops: CDR1 MNHEY, CDR2 SMNVEV (reference sequence). The chain's CDR3 is CASSPYRDYEQYF. CDR3 nucleotide sequence: TGTGCCAGCAGCCCGTACCGAGACTACGAGCAGTACTTC.

This sequence joins TRBV14 and TRBJ1-2, with D tentatively TRBD1 (6 bases). Germline lookup yields CDR1 SGHDN and CDR2 FVKESK. Deletions cut 4 bases from V and 4 bases from J, with 16 bases between. CDR3 size: 15 residues. CDR3 DNA: TGTGCCAGCAGCCTCGGACAGATAGCCGTCTATGGCTACACCTTC. As protein: CASSLGQIAVYGYTF.

The V gene is TRBV9, the J gene TRBJ1-6, with D perhaps matching TRBD1 (5 bases). Looked up from germline, CDR1 is SGDLS and CDR2 is YYNGEE. V lost 2 bases and J lost 5, with 8 bases in between. This CDR3 is built from 14 residues. CDR3 sequence reads: CASSVRVNNSPLHF. CDR3 in DNA: TGTGCCAGCAGCGTCAGGGTTAATAATTCACCCCTCCACTTT.

V is TRBV27 and J is TRBJ1-5, with 7 bases lining up with TRBD1. Germline CDR1 and CDR2: MNHEY and SMNVEV (reference sequence). The CDR3 extends over 17 amino acids. The J segment lost 6 bases and the V segment lost 5 bases, leaving 16 bases of the junction unmatched. The CDR3 region has the DNA TGTGCCAGCAGTCACGCGCACCCGACAGGGTCCGCTCAGCCCCAGCATTTT. This gives the protein CASSHAHPTGSAQPQHF.

This chain connects TRBV4-1 to TRBJ2-7; 7 nucleotides line up with TRBD1. The CDR3 covers 15 residues. Germline V gene sequence: CDR1 MGHRA, CDR2 YSYEKL. After removal of 6 bases from V and 0 bases from J, the junction contained 8 bases not matched to a gene. This chain's CDR3 is CASSQTGERSYEQYF. DNA for the CDR3: TGCGCCAGCAGTCAAACAGGGGAGCGCTCCTACGAGCAGTACTTC.

This clone was counted once. CDR3 loop: CASSRTGGWNTEAFF. The CDR3 bases are TGTGCCAGCAGCCGGACAGGGGGCTGGAACACTGAAGCTTTCTTT. The chain couples TRBV6-5 to TRBJ1-1; 11 bases fit TRBD1. The junction had 4 bases not matched to a gene; V was cut back by 6 bases and J by 1 base. The CDR3 has 15 residues. The germline gives CDR1 MNHEY, CDR2 SVGAGI.

The chain is built from TRBV4-3 and TRBJ2-5, with D perhaps given as TRBD1 or TRBD2 (5 bases each). This CDR3 has 18 residues. Trimming pared 0 bases from V and 2 bases from J, leaving 19 bases between. Germline lookup yields CDR1 LGHNA and CDR2 YSLEER. This CDR3 reads CASSQDWQGGGGQETQYF. CDR3 sequence (DNA): TGCGCCAGCAGCCAAGATTGGCAAGGCGGTGGGGGACAAGAGACCCAGTACTTC.

This rearrangement joins TRBV7-9 to TRBJ1-2, with D tentatively TRBD1 (5 bases). Germline CDR1 SEHNR, CDR2 FQNEAQ (reference sequence). CDR3 length: 15 residues. V dropped 3 bases and J dropped 0 bases, with 11 bases sitting between them. The CDR3 DNA reads as TGTGCCAGCAGCTTTTATGACAGATCTAACTATGGCTACACCTTC. Translation: CASSFYDRSNYGYTF.

The chain has TRBV9 and TRBJ2-2; TRBD2 agrees at 7 bases. CDR1 and CDR2 (germline): SGDLS, YYNGEE. This CDR3 is built from 17 residues. Trimming cost V 5 bases and J 7 bases; bases outside gene matches: 17. CDR3 in amino acids: CASSGRGGGSLYGELFF. The CDR3 DNA follows: TGTGCCAGCAGTGGCCGAGGTGGCGGGAGTCTCTACGGGGAGCTGTTTTTT.

As DNA, the CDR3 is TGCGCCAGCAGCCACCAGACAGGGGGGGTCCCCTACGAGCAGTACTTC. Its translation is CASSHQTGGVPYEQYF. The V gene is TRBV4-1, the J gene TRBJ2-7, with TRBD1 matching over 9 bases. The CDR3 is 16 residues long. Per the germline V gene, CDR1 is MGHRA and CDR2 is YSYEKL. With 3 bases clipped from V and 2 bases from J, the junction kept 8 bases outside the gene matches.

The chain uses TRBV19 and TRBJ2-5; tentative D call: TRBD2 (6 bases). This CDR3 has 13 amino acids. Trimming took off 6 bases at V and 2 bases at J, with 10 bases between the two ends. From germline, CDR1 is LNHDA and CDR2 SQIVND (reference sequence). The CDR3 nucleotides read TGTGCCAGTAGCCTGAGCGGGCAAGAGACCCAGTACTTC. Residues: CASSLSGQETQYF.

The V call is TRBV4-2, the J call TRBJ2-1; 7 nucleotides agree with TRBD2. The V segment lost 0 bases and the J segment 6 bases; nucleotides outside the gene matches: 5. The germline CDR1 and CDR2 sequences are LGHNA and YNFKEQ. This CDR3 comprises 15 residues. CDR3 amino acids: CASSQEGAGINEQFF. CDR3 sequence (DNA): TGTGCCAGCAGCCAAGAAGGAGCGGGAATCAATGAGCAGTTCTTC.

CDR3 DNA sequence: TGTGCCAGCAGTCTTCGCGGGGCGGGATCCTACAATGAGCAGTTCTTC. Its protein product is CASSLRGAGSYNEQFF. The chain recombines TRBV7-2 with TRBJ2-1; D is perhaps TRBD2 (6 bases). This CDR3 region has 16 residues. Per the germline V gene, CDR1 is SGHTA and CDR2 is FQGNSA. V was trimmed by 6 bases and J by 1 base, leaving 16 bases between them.

The gene calls are TRBV4-1 and TRBJ1-1; maybe TRBD1 (5 bases). In germline, CDR1 is MGHRA, CDR2 YSYEKL. The CDR3 runs 14 residues. V was cut by 2 bases and J by 5 bases, with 12 bases left in between. The CDR3 reads CASSQWGGLTEAFF. Written as DNA, the CDR3 is TGCGCCAGCAGCCAATGGGGGGGGTTGACTGAAGCTTTCTTT.